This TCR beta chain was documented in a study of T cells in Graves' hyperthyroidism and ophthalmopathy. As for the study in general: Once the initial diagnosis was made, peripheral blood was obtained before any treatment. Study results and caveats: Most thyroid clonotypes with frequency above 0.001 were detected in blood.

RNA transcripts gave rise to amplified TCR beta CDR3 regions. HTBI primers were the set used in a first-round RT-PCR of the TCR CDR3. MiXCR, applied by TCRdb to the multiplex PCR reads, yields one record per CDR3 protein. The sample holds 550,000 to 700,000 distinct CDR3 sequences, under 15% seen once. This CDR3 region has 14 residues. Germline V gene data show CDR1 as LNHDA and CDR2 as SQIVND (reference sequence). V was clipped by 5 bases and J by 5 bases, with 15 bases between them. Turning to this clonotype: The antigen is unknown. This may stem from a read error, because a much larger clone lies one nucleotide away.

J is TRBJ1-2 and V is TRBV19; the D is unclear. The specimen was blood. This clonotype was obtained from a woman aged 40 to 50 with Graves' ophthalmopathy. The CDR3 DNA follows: TGTGCCAGTAGTGCCCGAGAGGGCGCTTATGGCTACACCTTC. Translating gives CASSAREGAYGYTF.